Listed here are 30 T cell receptor beta chains from one sample, sequenced in a study of PD-1 blockade in classical Hodgkin lymphoma (dated by TCRdb to between 2020 and 2021). The time point tag for this specimen amounts to: cycle 4 day 1 (C4D1), after five to seven weeks of nivolumab. Every trial patient had relapsed after autologous stem cell transplantation, and cohorts A, B and C differed in prior brentuximab vedotin exposure. Receptors were amplified or captured by the immunoSEQ multiplex PCR assay. TCRdb limited this immuneACCESS table to in-frame rearrangements with V and J called. A share of clones is missing; checked studies link under half to unresolved V genes, and the rest is unexplained. Across this sample there are around 46,000 clones, with around 91% seen only once. Clones ranked in the top ten supply over 11% of the sample. The sample in question was peripheral blood mononuclear cells (PBMCs), obtained before the fourth cycle of nivolumab. Receptors originate from a human donor with classical Hodgkin lymphoma.

The CDR3 DNA sequence: TGTGCCAGCAGCTTAGTAGTGGTCTCGAGAACTGAAGCTTTCTTT. It translates to CASSLVVVSRTEAFF. The chain joins TRBV13 to TRBJ1-1, with D unresolved. The V gene's germline CDR1 is PRHDT and CDR2 FYEKMQ (reference sequence). This CDR3 is 15 amino acids long. Between the trimmed V and J ends, which lost 1 base and 5 bases, there was a span of 14 bases.

The J gene is TRBJ2-7, the V gene TRBV4-1, with TRBD2 as a possible D gene (7 bases). In germline, CDR1 is MGHRA, CDR2 YSYEKL. The V and J ends lost 4 bases and 3 bases respectively, with 25 bases between them. There are 18 residues in the CDR3. The CDR3 DNA reads as TGCGCCAGCAGCCTGGGGGGGCTAGCGGAGCCCTCCCTCTACGAGCAGTACTTC. It is translated as CASSLGGLAEPSLYEQYF.

The rearrangement uses TRBV15 and TRBJ1-2; 8 bases agree with TRBD1. The junction had 8 bases not matched to a gene; V was cut back by 0 bases and J by 5 bases. CDR3 length: 16 residues. Germline V gene sequence: CDR1 LNHNV, CDR2 YYDKDF (reference sequence). CDR3 protein: CATSREGTGGRYGYTF. CDR3 bases: TGTGCCACCAGCAGAGAAGGGACAGGAGGGAGGTATGGCTACACCTTC.

This rearrangement joins TRBV27 to TRBJ1-4; the match to TRBD1 covers 8 bases. The germline V gene encodes CDR1 MNHEY and CDR2 SMNVEV (reference sequence). The CDR3 extends over 16 amino acids. V lost 4 bases and J lost 8; bases outside the gene matches: 12. Here the CDR3 DNA reads TGTGCCAGCAGTTCTAAAGTGGACAGGGTTGGCGAAAAACTGTTTTTT. This gives the protein CASSSKVDRVGEKLFF.

The CDR3 DNA follows: TGTGCCAGCAGTTTCGTGGACAACTACCGAAAGCAGTACTTC. Amino acids: CASSFVDNYRKQYF. The chain links TRBV28 to TRBJ2-7; maybe TRBD1 (5 bases). There are 14 residues in the CDR3. Trimming removed 3 bases at V and 8 bases at J, with 17 bases between. Germline-derived CDR1 and CDR2 are MDHEN and SYDVKM.

The chain uses TRBV5-1 and TRBJ2-3; D is undetermined. V was pared by 4 bases and J by 0 bases, with 3 bases between. Germline V lookup: CDR1 SGHRS, CDR2 YFSETQ. The CDR3 length is 12 residues. CDR3 sequence: CASSLSTDTQYF. CDR3 bases: TGCGCCAGCAGCCTTAGCACAGATACGCAGTATTTT.

Here the CDR3 reads CASKRGNSYNEQFF. The CDR3 coding sequence is TGTGCCAGCAAGCGGGGAAACTCCTACAATGAGCAGTTCTTC. The rearrangement uses TRBV25-1 and TRBJ2-1; TRBD2 agrees at 7 bases. Per germline, CDR1 MGHDK and CDR2 SYGVNS. V shed 7 bases, J shed 0 bases, and the junction held 3 bases outside the gene matches. The CDR3 is 14 amino acids.

V gene TRBV9 combines with J gene TRBJ2-3, with 8 bases lining up with TRBD2. This CDR3 region has 13 residues. The germline V gene has CDR1 SGDLS and CDR2 YYNGEE. With V trimmed by 7 bases and J by 4 bases, 5 bases remained unmatched. This CDR3 reads CASSTGGPDTQYF. The CDR3, as DNA: TGTGCCAGCTCAACGGGAGGGCCAGATACGCAGTATTTT.

The CDR3 DNA reads as TGTGCCAGCAGTTTCGGTGTAAAAATCGGCGGAGGCTACACCTTC. Its translation: CASSFGVKIGGGYTF. J is TRBJ1-2 and V is TRBV27; D is ambiguous. The CDR3 contains 15 residues. The germline V and J ends were trimmed by 3 bases and 8 bases, with 19 bases remaining between them. Germline V gene sequence: CDR1 MNHEY, CDR2 SMNVEV (reference sequence).

The J gene is TRBJ2-1, the V gene TRBV18; D may be TRBD2 (6 bases). The germline V gene encodes CDR1 KGHSH and CDR2 LQKENI. There are 12 residues in the CDR3. The V gene lost 6 bases and the J gene lost 8 bases, with 11 bases spanning the gap. This CDR3 reads CASSAGGDEQFF. The DNA of the CDR3 is TGTGCCAGCTCGGCCGGGGGTGATGAGCAGTTCTTC.

The table lists this clone with a few counts. The chain uses TRBV19 and TRBJ1-5, with D possibly matching TRBD1 (6 bases). The CDR3 loop spans 17 amino acids. The V gene's germline CDR1 is LNHDA and CDR2 SQIVND (reference sequence). Trimming took off 8 bases at V and 4 bases at J, with 24 bases between the two ends. DNA for the CDR3: TGTGCCAGTTCTACCCTATTGGACAGCGGCCTAAATCAGCCCCAGCATTTT. Translating gives CASSTLLDSGLNQPQHF.

The V and J genes are TRBV7-6 and TRBJ1-5; 10 bases align to TRBD1. Trimming cost V 5 bases and J 6 bases; bases outside gene matches: 7. This CDR3 contains 15 residues. In germline, CDR1 is SGHVS, CDR2 FNYEAQ. In DNA, the CDR3 is TGTGCCAGCAGCCGGACAGGGGGGTTGATTCAGCCCCAGCATTTT. Its translation is CASSRTGGLIQPQHF.

The V gene is TRBV2, the J gene TRBJ1-6; 9 bases match TRBD1. This CDR3 is 16 amino acids long. Looked up from germline, CDR1 is SNHLY and CDR2 is FYNNEI. Trimming cost V 5 bases and J 4 bases; bases outside gene matches: 6. CDR3 nucleotide sequence: TGTGCCAGCAGTTCAACCGGGACAGGGTATAATTCACCCCTCCACTTT. It encodes CASSSTGTGYNSPLHF.

This chain joins TRBV10-3 and TRBJ2-4; no clear D gene. Trimming cost V 4 bases and J 8 bases, with 12 bases left between them. The CDR3 totals 13 residues. Germline loops: CDR1 ENHRY, CDR2 SYGVKD. The CDR3 reads CAISVGRDDIQYF. Here the CDR3 DNA reads TGTGCCATCAGTGTGGGTAGGGATGACATTCAGTACTTC.

This chain joins TRBV7-2 and TRBJ2-5, with D uncertain. The CDR3 contains 13 residues. Germline V lookup: CDR1 SGHTA, CDR2 FQGNSA. The germline V and J ends were trimmed by 5 bases and 2 bases, with 9 bases remaining between them. In DNA form, the CDR3 reads TGTGCCAGCAGCCCTTCGGCACAAGAGACCCAGTACTTC. Translating gives CASSPSAQETQYF.

On this clone: This specimen includes other DNA sequences encoding the same CDR3. The chain is built from TRBV6-1 and TRBJ1-1, with D uncertain. Between the trimmed V and J ends, which lost 6 bases and 0 bases, there was a span of 8 bases. CDR1 is MNHNS and CDR2 is SASEGT in the germline V gene. CDR3 size: 13 residues. The DNA for the CDR3 is TGTGCCAGCAGGGTCACAGTGAACACTGAAGCTTTCTTT. The encoded protein is CASRVTVNTEAFF.

This sequence joins TRBV28 and TRBJ1-1; D remains ambiguous. This CDR3 comprises 12 residues. V shed 3 bases and J shed 6 bases, with 8 bases lying between them. Germline V gene lookup returns CDR1 MDHEN and CDR2 SYDVKM. The CDR3 nucleotides are TGTGCCAGCAGTTTGCCCGGCTCTGAAGCTTTCTTT. Its translation: CASSLPGSEAFF.

The chain couples TRBV5-4 to TRBJ2-2; D is unclear. The V gene lost 3 bases and the J gene lost 6 bases, with 12 bases spanning the gap. Germline CDR1 is SGHNT and CDR2 is YYREEE (reference sequence). CDR3 length: 14 residues. The chain's CDR3 is CASSSLELPGELFF. In DNA, the CDR3 is TGTGCCAGCAGCTCGCTAGAGTTGCCCGGGGAGCTGTTTTTT.

The chain joins TRBV4-2 to TRBJ2-7; TRBD1 might be the D (7 bases). The germline V gene has CDR1 LGHNA and CDR2 YNFKEQ. Trimming left V 10 bases short and J 6 bases short, with 16 bases between. This CDR3 is 12 amino acids long. The CDR3: CANHGGTVEQYF. DNA for the CDR3: TGTGCCAACCACGGAGGGACAGTCGAGCAGTACTTC.

The chain recombines TRBV6-5 with TRBJ1-6, with 8 positions matching TRBD1. Germline V gene lookup returns CDR1 MNHEY and CDR2 SVGAGI. The length of the CDR3 is 14 residues. V was clipped by 5 bases and J by 7 bases; unmatched bases: 4. CDR3 sequence (DNA): TGTGCCAGCAGTACGACAGGGGCCAATTCACCCCTCCACTTT. Protein sequence: CASSTTGANSPLHF.

The chain couples TRBV28 to TRBJ2-3, with 8 positions matching TRBD1. J gave up 3 bases and V 11 bases, and 13 bases lay outside the gene matches. This CDR3 region has 15 residues. CDR1 and CDR2 from the germline V gene are MDHEN and SYDVKM. CDR3 coding DNA: TGTGCCCGCTTGCGACAGGGGTCGACGACAGATACGCAGTATTTT. This codes for CARLRQGSTTDTQYF.

This chain links TRBV5-1 with TRBJ2-1; TRBD2 is a possible D gene (5 bases). V lost 0 bases, J lost 5 bases, and 9 bases lay in between. The CDR3 length is 14 residues. Germline lookup yields CDR1 SGHRS and CDR2 YFSETQ. The CDR3 spells CASSLAQRNNEQFF. CDR3 bases: TGCGCCAGCAGCTTGGCTCAGCGGAACAATGAGCAGTTCTTC.

This sequence joins TRBV5-1 and TRBJ2-5; the match to TRBD1 covers 9 bases. CDR3 size: 15 residues. Losses at the gene ends were 4 bases for V and 4 bases for J; bases not matched to a gene: 8. The germline V gene encodes CDR1 SGHRS and CDR2 YFSETQ. The CDR3 sequence is CASSNRTGVGETQYF. DNA of the CDR3: TGCGCCAGCAGCAATAGGACAGGGGTTGGAGAGACCCAGTACTTC.

The chain has TRBV5-1 and TRBJ1-2; D gene ambiguous. V was clipped by 5 bases and J by 2 bases, with 16 bases between them. Germline CDR1 and CDR2: SGHRS and YFSETQ. The CDR3 is 15 residues long. CDR3 DNA: TGCGCCAGCAGAGAAAGAAATGGACGGAACTATGGCTACACCTTC. Its protein is CASRERNGRNYGYTF.

The chain is built from TRBV6-1 and TRBJ1-4; D is possibly TRBD1 (6 bases). This CDR3 has 14 residues. Germline assignment: CDR1 MNHNS and CDR2 SASEGT. V was pared by 4 bases and J by 7 bases, with 13 bases between. The CDR3 loop is CASSAEGHVEKLFF. As DNA, the CDR3 is TGTGCCAGCAGTGCAGAGGGACACGTTGAAAAACTGTTTTTT.

This clone has more than one count but fewer than ten. This chain connects TRBV5-1 to TRBJ1-2, with a weak D call TRBD1 (5 bases). The CDR3 runs to 15 residues. The germline V gene encodes CDR1 SGHRS and CDR2 YFSETQ. V lost 0 bases, J lost 8 bases, and 17 bases lay in between. The CDR3 region has the DNA TGCGCCAGCAGCTTGGGGGTTCCAGGGACGGGAGGCTACACCTTC. Amino acid sequence: CASSLGVPGTGGYTF. Based on the CDR3 plus reference TRBV5-1 and TRBJ1-2, the full variable domain is KAGVTQTPRYLIKTRGQQVTLSCSPISGHRSVSWYQQTPGQGLQFLFEYFSETQRNKGNFPGRFSGRQFSNSRSEMNVSTLELGDSALYLCASSLGVPGTGGYTFGSGTRLTVV.

The J gene is TRBJ1-1, the V gene TRBV29-1, with a possible D match to TRBD1 (6 bases). CDR3 length: 14 amino acids. V dropped 4 bases and J dropped 1 base, with 13 bases sitting between them. Germline values: CDR1 SQVTM, CDR2 ANQGSEA. The CDR3 DNA reads as TGCAGCGTTGGGGCAGGGGTCGCGAACACTGAAGCTTTCTTT. Its protein is CSVGAGVANTEAFF.

The chain links TRBV7-9 to TRBJ1-2, with a tentative D call TRBD1 (5 bases). Germline CDR1 reads SEHNR; CDR2 reads FQNEAQ (reference sequence). This CDR3 spans 15 amino acids. Trimming left V 5 bases short and J 6 bases short, with 19 bases between. CDR3 DNA: TGTGCCAGCAGCCCCAGCGGGGGTCAGGTGGATGGCTACACCTTC. This sequence encodes CASSPSGGQVDGYTF.

This rearrangement joins TRBV13 to TRBJ2-5; D gene unclear. V was shortened by 5 bases and J by 4 bases, with 14 bases between the two germline ends. The V gene's germline CDR1 is PRHDT and CDR2 FYEKMQ (reference sequence). This CDR3 has 14 amino acids. The CDR3 here is CASSRNGLPETQYF. The CDR3 DNA reads as TGTGCCAGCAGCCGCAACGGGCTGCCAGAGACCCAGTACTTC.

This rearrangement joins TRBV5-1 to TRBJ1-1, with D unclear. The CDR3 is made up of 12 amino acids. Germline V lookup: CDR1 SGHRS, CDR2 YFSETQ. With 4 bases removed from V and 1 base from J, the gap between germline ends came to 5 bases. Here the CDR3 DNA reads TGCGCCAGCAGCACCCGGAACACTGAAGCTTTCTTT. This sequence encodes CASSTRNTEAFF.